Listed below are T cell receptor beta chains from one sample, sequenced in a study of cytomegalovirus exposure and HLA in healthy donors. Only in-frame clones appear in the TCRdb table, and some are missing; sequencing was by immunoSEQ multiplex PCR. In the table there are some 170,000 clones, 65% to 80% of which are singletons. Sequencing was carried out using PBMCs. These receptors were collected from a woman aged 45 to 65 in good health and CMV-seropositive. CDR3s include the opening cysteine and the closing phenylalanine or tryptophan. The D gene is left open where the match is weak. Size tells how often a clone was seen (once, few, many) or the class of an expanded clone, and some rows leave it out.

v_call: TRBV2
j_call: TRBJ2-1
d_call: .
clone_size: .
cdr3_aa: CASSAGEQFF
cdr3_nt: TGTGCCAGCAGTGCAGGCGAGCAGTTCTTC

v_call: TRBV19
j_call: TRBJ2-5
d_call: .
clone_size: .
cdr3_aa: CASSISQGWETQYF
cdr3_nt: TGTGCCAGTAGTATTAGTCAGGGCTGGGAGACCCAGTACTTC

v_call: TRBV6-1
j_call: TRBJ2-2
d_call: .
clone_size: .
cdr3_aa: CASKSSEVGELFF
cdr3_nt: TGTGCCAGCAAGTCTTCGGAGGTCGGGGAGCTGTTTTTT

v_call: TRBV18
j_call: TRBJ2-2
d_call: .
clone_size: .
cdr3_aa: CASSYRNTGELFF
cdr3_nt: TGTGCCAGCTCCTATAGGAACACCGGGGAGCTGTTTTTT

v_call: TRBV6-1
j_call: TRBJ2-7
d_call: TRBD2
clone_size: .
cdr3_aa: CASSARGDSYEQYF
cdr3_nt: TGTGCCAGCAGTGCACGGGGGGACTCCTACGAGCAGTACTTC

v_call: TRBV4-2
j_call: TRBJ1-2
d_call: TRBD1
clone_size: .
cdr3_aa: CASSQGTGEGYTF
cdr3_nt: TGTGCCAGCAGCCAAGGGACAGGGGAGGGCTACACCTTC

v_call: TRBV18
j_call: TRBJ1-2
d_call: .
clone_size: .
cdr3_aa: CASSGQIYGYTF
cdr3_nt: TGTGCCAGCTCAGGACAGATCTATGGCTACACCTTC

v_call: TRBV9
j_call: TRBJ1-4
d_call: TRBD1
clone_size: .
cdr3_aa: CASSGQTGELGEKLFF
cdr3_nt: TGTGCCAGCAGCGGACAGACAGGGGAGTTGGGTGAAAAACTGTTTTTT

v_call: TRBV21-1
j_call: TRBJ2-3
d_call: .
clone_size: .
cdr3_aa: CASSARAKQGAGADTQYF
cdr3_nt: TGTGCCAGCAGCGCCCGGGCGAAACAGGGGGCAGGCGCAGATACGCAGTATTTT

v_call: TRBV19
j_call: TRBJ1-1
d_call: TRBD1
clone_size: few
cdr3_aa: CASSRQGNTEAFF
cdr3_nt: TGTGCCAGTAGTAGACAGGGGAACACTGAAGCTTTCTTT